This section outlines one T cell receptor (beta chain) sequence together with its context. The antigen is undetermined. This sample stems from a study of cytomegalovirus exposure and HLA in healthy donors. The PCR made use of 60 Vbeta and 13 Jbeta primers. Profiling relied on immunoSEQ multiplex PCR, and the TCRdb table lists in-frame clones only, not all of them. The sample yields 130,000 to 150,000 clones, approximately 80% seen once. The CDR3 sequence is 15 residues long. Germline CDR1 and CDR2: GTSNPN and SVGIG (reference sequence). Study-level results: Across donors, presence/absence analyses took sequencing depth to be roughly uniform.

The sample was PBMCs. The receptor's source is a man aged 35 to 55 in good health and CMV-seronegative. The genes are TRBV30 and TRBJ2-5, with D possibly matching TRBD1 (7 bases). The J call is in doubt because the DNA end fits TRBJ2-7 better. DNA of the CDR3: TGTGCCTGGACCCAGACAGGGAGGCTACTCGACGAGCAGTACTTC. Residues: CAWTQTGRLLDEQYF.